The clone carrying this T cell receptor (beta chain) has just a few counts. The antigen is unknown. Tagging with unique molecular identifiers was a feature of the TCR beta cDNA libraries. TCRdb re-called the PCR reads with MiXCR, one entry per CDR3 protein. Of 180,000 or so distinct CDR3 sequences listed, around 29% were seen once; the top ten hold roughly 3.4%. Germline CDR1 reads SGHRS; CDR2 reads YFSETQ. The CDR3 is 14 amino acids. Trimming removed 1 base at V and 4 bases at J, with 10 bases between. These data are taken from a study of post-analysis software for immune sequencing data. Findings of the study overall: The five TRBV segments detected at higher frequency in patients than in controls included TRBV5-6, TRBV5-1 and TRBV20-1.

This chain connects TRBV5-1 to TRBJ2-3; D may correspond to TRBD1 or TRBD2 (5 bases each). Input material: blood. The TCR was taken from a girl aged 2 to 17 with multiple sclerosis. CDR3 bases: TGCGCCAGCAGCTTGTGGGGGAGTGCAGATACGCAGTATTTT. Protein product: CASSLWGSADTQYF.